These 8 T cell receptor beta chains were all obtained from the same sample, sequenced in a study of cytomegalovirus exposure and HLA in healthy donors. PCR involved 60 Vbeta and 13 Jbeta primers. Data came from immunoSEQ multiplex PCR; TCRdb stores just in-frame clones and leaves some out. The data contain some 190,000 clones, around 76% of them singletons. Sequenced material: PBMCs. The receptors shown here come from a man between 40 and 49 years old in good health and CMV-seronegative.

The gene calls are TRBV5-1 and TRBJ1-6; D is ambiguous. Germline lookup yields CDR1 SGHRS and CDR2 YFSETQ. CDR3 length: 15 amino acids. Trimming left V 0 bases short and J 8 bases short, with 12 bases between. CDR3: CASSLAAFQDSPLHF. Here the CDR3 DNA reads TGCGCCAGCAGCTTGGCCGCATTCCAGGATTCACCCCTCCACTTT.

CDR3 DNA sequence: TGTGCCAGCAGTGAAGCGAATAGCGGGGGGCCACGTGAGCAGTTCTTC. It encodes CASSEANSGGPREQFF. The chain joins TRBV2 to TRBJ2-1; TRBD2 matches at 10 bases. V lost 0 bases, J lost 9 bases, and 8 bases stayed unmatched. CDR1 and CDR2 (germline): SNHLY, FYNNEI. This CDR3 comprises 16 residues.

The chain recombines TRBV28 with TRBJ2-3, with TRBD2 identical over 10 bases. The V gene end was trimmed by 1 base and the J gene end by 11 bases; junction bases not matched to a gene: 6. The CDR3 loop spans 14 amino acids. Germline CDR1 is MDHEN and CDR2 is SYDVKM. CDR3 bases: TGTGCCAGCAGTTTATCCAGCGGGGGGGCTATGCAGTATTTT. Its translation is CASSLSSGGAMQYF.

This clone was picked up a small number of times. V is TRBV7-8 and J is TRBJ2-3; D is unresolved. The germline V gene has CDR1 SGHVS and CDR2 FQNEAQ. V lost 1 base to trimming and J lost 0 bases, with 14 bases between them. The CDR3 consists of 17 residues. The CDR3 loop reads CASSLEPATSSTDTQYF. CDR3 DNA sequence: TGTGCCAGCAGCTTAGAGCCGGCGACTTCTAGCACAGATACGCAGTATTTT.

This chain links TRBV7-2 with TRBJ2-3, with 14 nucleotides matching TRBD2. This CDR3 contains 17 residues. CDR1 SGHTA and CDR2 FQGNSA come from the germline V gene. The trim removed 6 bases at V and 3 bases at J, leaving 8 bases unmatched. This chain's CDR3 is CASRLTSGRAGTDTQYF. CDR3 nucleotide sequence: TGTGCCAGCAGACTGACTAGCGGGAGGGCCGGTACAGATACGCAGTATTTT.

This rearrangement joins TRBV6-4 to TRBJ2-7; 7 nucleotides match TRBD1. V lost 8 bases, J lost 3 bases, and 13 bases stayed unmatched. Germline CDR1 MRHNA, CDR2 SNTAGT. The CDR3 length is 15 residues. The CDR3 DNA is TGTGCCAGCGGACAGACAGGGTGGATAAACTACGAGCAGTACTTC. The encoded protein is CASGQTGWINYEQYF.

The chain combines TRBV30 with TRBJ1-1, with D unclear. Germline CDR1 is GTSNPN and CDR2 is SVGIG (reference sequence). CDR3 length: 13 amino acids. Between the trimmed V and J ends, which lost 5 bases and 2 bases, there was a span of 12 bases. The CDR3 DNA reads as TGTGCCTGGGAGGCCAATTTAAACACTGAAGCTTTCTTT. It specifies CAWEANLNTEAFF.

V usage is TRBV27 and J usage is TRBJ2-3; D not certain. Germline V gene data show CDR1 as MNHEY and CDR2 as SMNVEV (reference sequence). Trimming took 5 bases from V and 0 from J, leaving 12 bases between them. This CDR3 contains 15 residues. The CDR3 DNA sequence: TGTGCCAGCAGTCGCCTCGAGGTCAGCACAGATACGCAGTATTTT. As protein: CASSRLEVSTDTQYF.